The T cell receptor beta chain under discussion was sequenced for a study of vaccination and CD4 T cells after COVID-19. Study-wide results and limits: Convalescent patients had a median around 90% of reactive clones appearing only post-vaccination.

Researchers used the Oncomine TCR Beta short-read assay to sequence DNA from cultured CD4+ T cells. TCRdb reprocessed the PCR reads with MiXCR, giving one entry per CDR3 protein. The data show some 11,000 distinct CDR3 sequences, over 20% seen once. The CDR3 consists of 11 residues. The V gene's germline CDR1 is SGHTA and CDR2 FQGNSA. As for this clonotype: No antigen is known for it. A junction end diverges from the germline sequence, so it may reflect a read error.

Indicated treatment: approximately 10-day PBMC culture with coronavirus spike peptide pools or control peptides (ViraFEST assay). The chain combines TRBV7-2 with TRBJ2-5; D remains ambiguous. This sequence originates from a human donor who received a COVID-19 vaccine. Sequenced material: CD4+ T cells from blood, cultured in vitro, taken before SARS-CoV-2 vaccination. The CDR3 DNA is TGTGCCAGCAGTCAAACGGAAACCCGGTACTTC. Encoded protein: CASSQTETRYF.